These 22 T cell receptor beta chains came from one sample sequenced in a study of blood T cell repertoires in COVID-19 (dated by TCRdb to 2018 to 2020). Library preparation was by the immunoSEQ multiplex PCR assay. TCRdb holds this immuneACCESS table with in-frame rearrangements only. Some clones are missing; in checked studies, unresolved V genes explain under half, and the rest has no known cause. The sample includes 90,000 to 150,000 clones, with 85% to 90% observed a single time. Of the sample, 28% is held by the ten largest clones. The sample taken for sequencing was peripheral blood. These receptors were collected from a man in his 70s with active or convalescent COVID-19.

J is TRBJ2-1 and V is TRBV5-1, with 7 bases aligning to TRBD2. Germline V gene sequence: CDR1 SGHRS, CDR2 YFSETQ. This CDR3 region has 16 residues. J gave up 1 base and V 0 bases, and 4 bases lay outside the gene matches. CDR3 bases: TGCGCCAGCAGCTTGGTCTCCGGGAGGTCCTACAATGAGCAGTTCTTC. This gives the protein CASSLVSGRSYNEQFF. The complete variable domain, with remaining parts taken from reference TRBV5-1 and TRBJ2-1, reads KAGVTQTPRYLIKTRGQQVTLSCSPISGHRSVSWYQQTPGQGLQFLFEYFSETQRNKGNFPGRFSGRQFSNSRSEMNVSTLELGDSALYLCASSLVSGRSYNEQFFGPGTRLTVL.

J is TRBJ1-5 and V is TRBV5-6, with 9 bases aligning to TRBD1. There are 17 residues in the CDR3. Germline loops: CDR1 SGHDT, CDR2 YYEEEE. V was pared by 0 bases and J by 2 bases, with 6 bases of the junction left unmatched. The CDR3: CASSLGKRTGGNQPQHF. For the CDR3, the DNA is TGTGCCAGCAGCTTGGGTAAACGGACAGGGGGCAATCAGCCCCAGCATTTT.

The genes are TRBV27 and TRBJ2-3; D gene ambiguous. V was clipped by 3 bases and J by 2 bases, with 9 bases between them. The CDR3 is 14 amino acids. Per germline, CDR1 MNHEY and CDR2 SMNVEV (reference sequence). As DNA, the CDR3 is TGTGCCAGCAGTTTTCGCCCAGACACAGATACGCAGTATTTT. It yields the protein CASSFRPDTDTQYF.

The chain recombines TRBV18 with TRBJ1-5; 7 bases are a match to TRBD1. V was pared by 5 bases and J by 7 bases, with 5 bases of the junction left unmatched. CDR1 and CDR2 from the germline V gene are KGHSH and LQKENI. The CDR3 length is 13 residues. CDR3 in amino acids: CASSGGQFQPQHF. In DNA form, the CDR3 reads TGTGCCAGCTCAGGGGGACAGTTCCAGCCCCAGCATTTT.

This rearrangement joins TRBV27 to TRBJ2-7, with 7 bases matching TRBD1. Unmatched junction bases numbered 4, after V lost 2 bases and J lost 3 bases. Germline V gene data show CDR1 as MNHEY and CDR2 as SMNVEV (reference sequence). CDR3 size: 14 residues. The CDR3 nucleotides are TGTGCCAGCAGTTTAACAGGGGCGATCTACGAGCAGTACTTC. Protein product: CASSLTGAIYEQYF.

The CDR3: CASTPGGGNNEKLFF. The CDR3 bases are TGCGCCAGCACCCCGGGGGGGGGCAATAATGAAAAACTGTTTTTT. The chain combines TRBV5-1 with TRBJ1-4; D is possibly TRBD1 (6 bases). This CDR3 is built from 15 residues. Trimming left V 6 bases short and J 4 bases short, with 16 bases between. Germline-derived CDR1 and CDR2 are SGHRS and YFSETQ. Supplemented by reference TRBV5-1 and TRBJ1-4, the full variable domain reads KAGVTQTPRYLIKTRGQQVTLSCSPISGHRSVSWYQQTPGQGLQFLFEYFSETQRNKGNFPGRFSGRQFSNSRSEMNVSTLELGDSALYLCASTPGGGNNEKLFFGSGTQLSVL.

The V and J genes are TRBV19 and TRBJ1-5; 8 positions agree with TRBD1. V was clipped by 5 bases and J by 9 bases; unmatched bases: 18. The germline gives CDR1 LNHDA, CDR2 SQIVND (reference sequence). The CDR3 totals 17 residues. Here the CDR3 DNA reads TGTGCCAGTAGTTCAAAGCTTCAACAGGGGGTAGGTGGGCCCCAGCATTTT. Encoded protein: CASSSKLQQGVGGPQHF.

The chain combines TRBV7-2 with TRBJ2-7; 9 bases are shared with TRBD2. The CDR3 covers 16 residues. Germline CDR1 and CDR2: SGHTA and FQGNSA. The junction had 7 bases not matched to a gene; V was cut back by 4 bases and J by 0 bases. CDR3 DNA sequence: TGTGCCAGCAGCTCAGCTGGGACTAGCAACTCCTACGAGCAGTACTTC. It translates to CASSSAGTSNSYEQYF. Supplemented by reference TRBV7-2 and TRBJ2-7, the full variable domain reads GAGVSQSPSNKVTEKGKDVELRCDPISGHTALYWYRQSLGQGLEFLIYFQGNSAPDKSGLPSDRFSAERTGGSVSTLTIQRTQQEDSAVYLCASSSAGTSNSYEQYFGPGTRLTVT.

This clone was counted a few times. CDR3 DNA: TGTGCCAGCAGTCAGGGGCAGCAAGAGACCCAGTACTTC. Translation: CASSQGQQETQYF. This chain links TRBV6-6 with TRBJ2-5, with TRBD1 as a possible D gene (6 bases). The CDR3 totals 13 residues. Germline V CDR1 and CDR2: MNHNY, SVGAGI (reference sequence). The V end was cut by 5 bases, the J end by 2 bases, with 9 bases between.

This CDR3 is CASSLWGLARGNEQFF. The CDR3 coding sequence is TGTGCCAGCAGTTTATGGGGGTTGGCTCGGGGCAATGAGCAGTTCTTC. The chain uses TRBV28 and TRBJ2-1, with D possibly matching TRBD2 (5 bases). The CDR3 loop spans 16 amino acids. V lost 0 bases, J lost 6 bases, and 15 bases lay in between. Per germline, CDR1 MDHEN and CDR2 SYDVKM.

The rearrangement uses TRBV28 and TRBJ2-7; D call uncertain. The germline CDR1 and CDR2 sequences are MDHEN and SYDVKM. The CDR3 spans 13 residues. V lost 7 bases and J lost 3, with 13 bases in between. The CDR3 coding sequence is TGTGCCAGCAACTACCTGATGGGCTACGAGCAGTACTTC. This sequence encodes CASNYLMGYEQYF.

CDR3 sequence reads: CASSSPSSGNTIYF. CDR3 DNA sequence: TGTGCCAGCAGTTCCCCCTCCTCTGGAAACACCATATATTTT. V and J are TRBV6-5 and TRBJ1-3; no firm D call. CDR3 length: 14 amino acids. Looked up from germline, CDR1 is MNHEY and CDR2 is SVGAGI. With 4 bases removed from V and 0 bases from J, the gap between germline ends came to 7 bases.

The chain combines TRBV9 with TRBJ2-5, with TRBD2 matching 7 bases. The CDR3 is made up of 14 amino acids. V lost 4 bases to trimming and J lost 5 bases; unmatched junction nucleotides: 8. Germline lookup yields CDR1 SGDLS and CDR2 YYNGEE. CDR3 sequence (DNA): TGTGCCAGCAGCCCCCGGACTAGGAGGGAGACCCAGTACTTC. The encoded protein is CASSPRTRRETQYF.

This rearrangement joins TRBV7-2 to TRBJ2-7, with TRBD2 matching over 11 bases. This CDR3 region has 16 residues. Germline values: CDR1 SGHTA, CDR2 FQGNSA. V was pared by 0 bases and J by 4 bases, with 5 bases of the junction left unmatched. The CDR3: CASSLAGTSGGYEQYF. DNA for the CDR3: TGTGCCAGCAGCTTAGCGGGGACTAGCGGAGGGTACGAGCAGTACTTC.

The chain joins TRBV6-2 or TRBV6-3 to TRBJ2-7, with D possibly TRBD1 on 5 matching bases. CDR3 size: 14 residues. CDR1 and CDR2 (germline): MNHEY, SVGEGT. V was trimmed by 5 bases and J by 4 bases, leaving 15 bases between them. CDR3 protein: CASSHWGREYEQYF. The CDR3 bases are TGTGCCAGCAGTCATTGGGGCAGGGAATACGAGCAGTACTTC.

Only one count was recorded for this clone. The chain uses TRBV6-6 and TRBJ2-3, with TRBD2 as a possible D gene (5 bases). Trimming shortened V by 7 bases and J by 2 bases, and 16 bases separated the two germline ends. CDR3 length equals 15 residues. CDR1 and CDR2 (germline): MNHNY, SVGAGI (reference sequence). The CDR3 region is CASTVSGRFTDTQYF. CDR3 bases: TGTGCCAGCACGGTGAGCGGCCGGTTCACAGATACGCAGTATTTT.

This sequence joins TRBV6-4 and TRBJ1-2; D not resolved. CDR1 and CDR2 (germline): MRHNA, SNTAGT. V was trimmed by 2 bases and J by 1 base, leaving 11 bases between them. The CDR3 totals 15 residues. As DNA, the CDR3 is TGTGCCAGCAGTGACGGCCCAGGCAATAACTATGGCTACACCTTC. This encodes CASSDGPGNNYGYTF.

This clone was seen a single time. The chain carries TRBV28 and TRBJ1-2, with a tentative D call TRBD1 (6 bases). V was trimmed by 5 bases and J by 3 bases, leaving 7 bases between them. Germline assignment: CDR1 MDHEN and CDR2 SYDVKM. The CDR3 consists of 12 residues. The CDR3 spells CASSHRDYGYTF. CDR3 sequence (DNA): TGTGCCAGCAGTCACAGGGACTATGGCTACACCTTC.

The rearrangement uses TRBV12-3 or TRBV12-4 and TRBJ1-2; 7 bases are a match to TRBD1. V was pared by 7 bases and J by 4 bases, with 6 bases of the junction left unmatched. The CDR3 has 13 amino acids. The CDR3: CASTEGAGYGYTF. CDR3 bases: TGTGCCAGCACAGAGGGGGCCGGCTATGGCTACACCTTC.

The chain recombines TRBV4-2 with TRBJ2-3; 8 bases fit TRBD1. Losses at the gene ends were 0 bases for V and 6 bases for J; bases not matched to a gene: 5. The germline V gene encodes CDR1 LGHNA and CDR2 YNFKEQ. This CDR3 comprises 15 residues. This chain's CDR3 is CASSQDRGQWDTQYF. CDR3 coding DNA: TGTGCCAGCAGCCAAGACAGGGGGCAGTGGGATACGCAGTATTTT.

The chain uses TRBV7-9 and TRBJ1-4; 7 bases map to TRBD1. V was pared by 5 bases and J by 5 bases, with 11 bases of the junction left unmatched. CDR3 length: 16 amino acids. Germline V lookup: CDR1 SEHNR, CDR2 FQNEAQ (reference sequence). CDR3 bases: TGTGCCAGCAGCAAAACCCCCGGGACAGCCAATGAAAAACTGTTTTTT. It encodes CASSKTPGTANEKLFF. Using reference TRBV7-9 and TRBJ1-4 for the parts outside the CDR3, the full variable domain is DTGVSQNPRHKITKRGQNVTFRCDPISEHNRLYWYRQTLGQGPEFLTYFQNEAQLEKSRLLSDRFSAERPKGSFSTLEIQRTEQGDSAMYLCASSKTPGTANEKLFFGSGTQLSVL.

The rearrangement uses TRBV7-2 and TRBJ2-2; D ambiguous. The V end was cut by 3 bases, the J end by 2 bases, with 10 bases between. The CDR3 is 15 residues long. Germline V gives CDR1 SGHTA, CDR2 FQGNSA. This CDR3 is CASSFPPYNTGELFF. The CDR3 DNA is TGTGCCAGCAGCTTCCCGCCCTACAACACCGGGGAGCTGTTTTTT.